The present TCR beta chain was sequenced within a study of T cell repertoires in cytomegalovirus infection (dated by TCRdb to the late 2010s). At the level of the whole study: Because public TCR beta signatures pointed to carriage of CMV infection together with the matching HLA type, the HLA type of each donor mattered for the analysis. Results and caveats for the whole study, not just this receptor: The ex vivo response was dominated by HLA-C-restricted CMV-specific TCR beta clonotypes, and the single most frequent clonotype in two of eight donors was supplied by these HLA-C-restricted clonotypes. In both this cohort and an independent roughly 330-donor cohort, the cumulative frequency of public TCR beta family members distinguished carriers of CMV infection plus the relevant HLA type.

Sequencing used an Illumina HiSeq 1500. TCRdb applied fastp at Q25 and MiXCR to the public reads, then kept only in-frame beta chains. Identical CDR3 proteins give one entry, which carries the most common genes and DNA. In all, the sample holds fewer than 300,000 distinct CDR3 sequences, and roughly 23% of those were seen once. The top ten constitute approximately 15% of the sample. V is clipped by 5 bases and J by 9 bases, and the sequence between their germline boundaries is 11 bases long. The CDR3 has 13 amino acids, counting the end cysteine and phenylalanine. CDR3 DNA is the only sequence kept; it has 39 bases, read in frame from the first base. This clonotype was counted ten times or more. The target of this receptor is not known. No per-base quality is available; no much larger clone lies one base away.

Material: PBMCs. The sequence joins TRBV12-3 or TRBV12-4 to TRBJ1-6, with the D segment identity uncertain. This clonotype was obtained from a human donor in good health (CMV status not recorded). Some clones in this sample may be carry-over from other donors' samples. The DNA sequence is given as TGTGCCAGCAGTCCTCGGATGGCTTCACCCCTCCACTTT. The resulting protein is CASSPRMASPLHF.